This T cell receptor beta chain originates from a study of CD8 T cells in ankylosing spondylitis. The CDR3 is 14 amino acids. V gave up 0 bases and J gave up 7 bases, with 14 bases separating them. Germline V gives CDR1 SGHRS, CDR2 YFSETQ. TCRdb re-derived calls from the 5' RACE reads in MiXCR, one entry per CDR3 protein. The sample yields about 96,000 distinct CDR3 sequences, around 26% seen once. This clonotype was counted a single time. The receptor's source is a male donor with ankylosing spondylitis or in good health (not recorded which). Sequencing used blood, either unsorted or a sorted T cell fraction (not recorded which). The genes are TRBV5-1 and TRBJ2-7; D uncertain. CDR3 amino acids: CASSLDRVSQEQYF. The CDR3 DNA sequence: TGCGCCAGCAGCTTGGATCGGGTCAGCCAGGAGCAGTACTTC.